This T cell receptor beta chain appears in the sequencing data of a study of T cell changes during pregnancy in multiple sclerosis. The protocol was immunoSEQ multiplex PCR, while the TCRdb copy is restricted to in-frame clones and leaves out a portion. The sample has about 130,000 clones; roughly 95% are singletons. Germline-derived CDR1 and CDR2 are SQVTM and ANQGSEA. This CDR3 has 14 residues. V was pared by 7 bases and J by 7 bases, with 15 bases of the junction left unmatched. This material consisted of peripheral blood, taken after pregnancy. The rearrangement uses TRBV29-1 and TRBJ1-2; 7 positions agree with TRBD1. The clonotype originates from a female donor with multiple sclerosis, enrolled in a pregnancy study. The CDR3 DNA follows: TGCAGCGCCGCCCCGGGACAGCGCGCCTCTGGCTACACCTTC. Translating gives CSAAPGQRASGYTF.